The clone carrying this T cell receptor (beta chain) has just a few counts. Its cognate antigen is unknown. The entry originates in a study of identical twins. Study-wide findings and caveats: Among monozygotic twins, out-of-frame TCR alpha sharing exceeded what models predicted.

TCRdb re-called the 5' RACE reads with MiXCR, one entry per CDR3 protein. This sample carries 500,000 to 600,000 distinct CDR3 sequences, roughly a fifth of them seen once, and the ten largest clones take 0.75% to 0.95%. These same records also appear under a second study, on T cells expressing NK-cell markers.

Specimen: CD4+ T cells sorted from blood. The source is a woman younger than 35 in good health.

CDR3 amino acids: CASSQRHLAGEHNEQFF. The CDR3 DNA sequence: TGCGCCAGCAGCCAAAGACATTTAGCGGGAGAGCACAATGAGCAGTTCTTC. The V call is TRBV4-3, the J call TRBJ2-1; 9 nucleotides match TRBD2. The V gene's germline CDR1 is LGHNA and CDR2 YSLEER. The CDR3 runs to 17 residues. V shed 2 bases, J shed 5 bases, and the junction held 10 bases outside the gene matches.